This is a list of T cell receptor beta chains from one sample in a study of post-analysis software for immune sequencing data. TCRdb reprocessed the PCR reads via MiXCR and lists one record per CDR3 protein. The sample lists under 200,000 distinct CDR3 sequences; approximately 29% were seen once. Specimen: blood. The receptors were gathered from a girl between 2 and 17 years old with multiple sclerosis. CDR3s include the opening cysteine and the closing phenylalanine or tryptophan. A D gene is named only where the DNA matches it firmly. Rows give clone size only sometimes, using once, few, many, or a class for an expanded clone.

TRBV20-1	many	TRBD1	TRBJ1-4	TGCAGTGCTAGGAGGACAGGGGCAGGGGAAAAACTGTTTTTT	CSARRTGAGEKLFF
TRBV6-2/TRBV6-3	-	-	TRBJ1-5	TGTGCCACCGAGAGTAGGGGGGATCAGCCCCAGCATTTT	CATESRGDQPQHF
TRBV12-3/TRBV12-4	many	-	TRBJ1-5	TGTGCCAGCCAGTGGGGCCCGAATCAGCCCCAGCATTTT	CASQWGPNQPQHF
TRBV5-1	many	TRBD2	TRBJ2-1	TGCGCCAGCAGCCCTAGGACTAGCGGAGATGAGCAGTTCTTC	CASSPRTSGDEQFF
TRBV27	many	-	TRBJ2-6	TGTGCCACCCACCCGGGACGAAGCCTGTCTGGGGCCAACGTCCTGACTTTC	CATHPGRSLSGANVLTF
TRBV12-3/TRBV12-4	many	TRBD2	TRBJ2-7	TGTGCCAGCAGGGGACTAGCTGGCTCCTACGAGCAGTACTTC	CASRGLAGSYEQYF
TRBV3-1	few	TRBD1	TRBJ2-1	TGTGCCAGCAGCCCAGACAGGGGGCGCGGGGTTGAGCAGTTCTTC	CASSPDRGRGVEQFF
TRBV20-1	few	TRBD2	TRBJ2-6	TGCAGTGCTAGAAAGAGGACTAGCGGTACAATCTCTGGGGCCAACGTCCTGACTTTC	CSARKRTSGTISGANVLTF
TRBV28	many	-	TRBJ1-2	TGTGCCAGCAGTTTAAGCGGGGGCTACACCTTC	CASSLSGGYTF
TRBV25-1	many	-	TRBJ2-7	TGTGCCAGCAGTGAATGGGGGCTGGGCGAGCAGTACTTC	CASSEWGLGEQYF
TRBV20-1	-	-	TRBJ1-4	TGCAGTGCAACACCGGGGGCTCAATCTAATGAAAAACTGTTTTTT	CSATPGAQSNEKLFF
TRBV20-1	-	-	TRBJ2-1	TGCAGTGCTAGAGATGGGGGAGCGTGGGAGCAGTTCTTC	CSARDGGAWEQFF
TRBV28	many	-	TRBJ2-7	TGTGCCAGCAGTTTTGGCAGGGACCACGAGCAGTACTTC	CASSFGRDHEQYF
TRBV4-1	few	-	TRBJ1-5	TGCTCCAGCAGCCAAGCGGCTCGAACAGGGCTCAATCAGCCCCAGCATTTT	CSSSQAARTGLNQPQHF
TRBV5-1	few	-	TRBJ2-4	TGCGCCAGCAGCTTCCAAGGTAGCGAAAACATTCAGTACTTC	CASSFQGSENIQYF
TRBV5-1	-	TRBD1	TRBJ2-2	TGCGCCAGCAGCTTCGGACAGGGGGGGGAGCTGTTTTTT	CASSFGQGGELFF
TRBV28	-	TRBD1	TRBJ2-7	TGTGCCAGCAGTTTATCACGGACAGGGGTAAGGGACGAGCAGTACTTC	CASSLSRTGVRDEQYF
TRBV12-3/TRBV12-4	many	-	TRBJ2-6	TGTGCCAGCGCAAACATGGGGGCCAACGTCCTGACTTTC	CASANMGANVLTF
TRBV28	-	-	TRBJ1-1	TGTGCCAGCAGTTTGACCGGGGGACTTGAAGCTTTCTTT	CASSLTGGLEAFF
TRBV6-1	-	TRBD1	TRBJ1-5	TGTGCCAGCAGGGGGGACAGGGATCAGCCCCAGCATTTT	CASRGDRDQPQHF
TRBV5-5	many	TRBD1	TRBJ1-1	TGTGCCAGCAGCTCCTACAGGGGGCGAATGGAAGCTTTCTTT	CASSSYRGRMEAFF
TRBV6-6	few	-	TRBJ2-1	TGTGCCAGCAGTTACTCGGTTAGTGAGCAGTTCTTC	CASSYSVSEQFF
TRBV2	-	TRBD2	TRBJ2-7	TGTGCCAGCAGTGAGGCTCTAGCGGGGACTTTGGGCGAGCAGTACTTC	CASSEALAGTLGEQYF
TRBV6-5	many	-	TRBJ2-3	TGTGCCAGCAGTTCCTATAGGCAGCGGGTAGGCACAGATACGCAGTATTTT	CASSSYRQRVGTDTQYF
TRBV29-1	-	-	TRBJ2-1	TGCAGCGTTGAACGGGAGAGCCCATACAATGAGCAGTTATTC	CSVERESPYNEQLF
TRBV6-2/TRBV6-3	few	TRBD1	TRBJ1-5	TGTGCCAGCAGTTCCGGGACAGGGAGTCAGCCCCAGCATTTT	CASSSGTGSQPQHF
TRBV5-6	many	TRBD2	TRBJ2-5	TGTGCCAGCAGCTTGGTCCTAGCGGGGGTAGAGACCCAGTACTTC	CASSLVLAGVETQYF